This TCR beta chain was identified during a study of T-cell memory formation after mild COVID-19. TCRdb used MiXCR to reprocess the 5' RACE reads, holding one entry per CDR3 protein. The sample has over 250,000 distinct CDR3 sequences; about 15% are singletons. Study-wide points: Mostly located in CM and EM were contracting CD4+ clones, with contracting CD8+ clones located in EMRA.

Turning to this clonotype: Its antigen is not identified.

The CDR3 loop spans 15 amino acids. The germline V gene encodes CDR1 MNHEY and CDR2 SVGEGT. Trimming stripped 6 bases from V and 0 bases from J, with 14 bases between. The chain links TRBV6-2 or TRBV6-3 to TRBJ1-1; no firm D call. Sequencing was performed on PBMCs or a T cell subset sorted from them (not recorded which). The receptor was isolated from a young man who had mild COVID-19 (a few samples of this study predate the infection). Cell type and time point are not known. The CDR3 here is CASRPHQPLNTEAFF. In DNA, the CDR3 is TGTGCCAGCAGACCCCATCAGCCCTTGAACACTGAAGCTTTCTTT.